One sample yielded the 10 T cell receptor beta chains listed below, sequenced in a study of blood T cells in healthy people across ages. For the second PCR, which ran for roughly 7 to 11 cycles, a sample-barcoded 5' primer and a J-beta primer mix were used. From the 5' RACE reads, TCRdb called clonotypes with MiXCR, one entry per CDR3 protein. The repertoire has roughly 800,000 distinct CDR3 sequences, about 26% of them found once; the top ten carry approximately 2.9%. The same data also contributed to another study, on T cells of mothers and their children.

The sequencing sample was made of blood. The receptors were gathered from a boy between 5 and 17 years old in good health.

The chain has TRBV7-3 and TRBJ2-3, with D hard to call. Germline assignment: CDR1 SGHTA and CDR2 FQGTGA. There are 13 residues in the CDR3. V lost 8 bases and J 0 bases, leaving 9 bases between the germline ends. The CDR3 sequence is CASGPTSTDTQYF. The CDR3 DNA reads TGTGCCAGCGGACCCACTAGCACAGATACGCAGTATTTT.

The chain is built from TRBV3-1 and TRBJ2-5; 7 positions match TRBD1. Looked up from germline, CDR1 is LGHDT and CDR2 is YNNKEL (reference sequence). V lost 6 bases and J lost 2; bases outside the gene matches: 9. CDR3 size: 15 residues. The CDR3 coding sequence is TGTGCCAGCAGGGTAGGGGGCACCCATCAAGAGACCCAGTACTTC. Residues: CASRVGGTHQETQYF.

This chain links TRBV10-3 with TRBJ2-6; 7 positions agree with TRBD1. V dropped 3 bases and J dropped 2; count of bases not matched to a gene: 4. Germline CDR1 and CDR2: ENHRY and SYGVKD. This CDR3 contains 16 residues. The CDR3 DNA reads as TGTGCCATCAGTGACCCAGGGGGTCCTGGGGCCAACGTCCTGACTTTC. Residues: CAISDPGGPGANVLTF.

This clonotype came up a few times. V and J are TRBV28 and TRBJ1-5, with D hard to call. The V end lost 5 bases, the J end lost 3 bases, and 17 bases lay between the germline ends. CDR1 MDHEN and CDR2 SYDVKM come from the germline V gene. CDR3 length equals 16 residues. CDR3 DNA sequence: TGTGCCAGCAGTGCACCCCGCGACGGCTCCAATCAGCCCCAGCATTTT. It is translated as CASSAPRDGSNQPQHF. Full variable domain (rest looked up from reference TRBV28 and TRBJ1-5): DVKVTQSSRYLVKRTGEKVFLECVQDMDHENMFWYRQDPGLGLRLIYFSYDVKMKEKGDIPEGYSVSREKKERFSLILESASTNQTSMYLCASSAPRDGSNQPQHFGDGTRLSIL.

The chain couples TRBV29-1 to TRBJ2-5, with TRBD2 matching over 11 bases. The CDR3 spans 14 residues. CDR1 is SQVTM, CDR2 ANQGSEA, per germline. Trimming cost V 4 bases and J 4 bases; bases outside gene matches: 5. CDR3: CSVVWLAGGETQYF. Written as DNA, the CDR3 is TGCAGCGTTGTTTGGCTAGCGGGAGGAGAGACCCAGTACTTC.

This chain links TRBV14 with TRBJ1-2; TRBD1 matches 8 bases. The length of the CDR3 is 14 residues. Germline V gene sequence: CDR1 SGHDN, CDR2 FVKESK. J was trimmed by 7 bases and V by 3 bases; bases with no gene match: 7. CDR3 in amino acids: CASSHRDRPFGYTF. The CDR3 DNA follows: TGTGCCAGCAGCCACAGGGACAGGCCCTTTGGCTACACCTTC. Filled out from reference TRBV14 and TRBJ1-2, the complete variable domain reads EAGVTQFPSHSVIEKGQTVTLRCDPISGHDNLYWYRRVMGKEIKFLLHFVKESKQDESGMPNNRFLAERTGGTYSTLKVQPAELEDSGVYFCASSHRDRPFGYTFGSGTRLTVV.

The genes are TRBV6-6 and TRBJ2-5; unclear D gene. The J call is in doubt because the DNA end fits TRBJ2-7 better. The CDR3 covers 12 residues. CDR1 is MNHNY and CDR2 is SVGAGI in the germline V gene (reference sequence). CDR3: CASSDISYEQYF. Here the CDR3 DNA reads TGTGCCAGCAGTGACATCAGCTACGAGCAGTACTTC.

Only a few counts were recorded for this clonotype. Here the CDR3 DNA reads TGTGCCAGCAGCTTTTCGGGGACAGGGAGAAACACTGAAGCTTTCTTT. Translating gives CASSFSGTGRNTEAFF. This chain connects TRBV7-3 to TRBJ1-1; TRBD1 agrees at 9 bases. This CDR3 region has 16 residues. Germline V gene lookup returns CDR1 SGHTA and CDR2 FQGTGA. The trim removed 3 bases at V and 2 bases at J, leaving 7 bases unmatched.

For this clonotype: A read error may account for a junction end that differs from germline. The gene calls are TRBV7-2 and TRBJ2-5, with D tentatively TRBD2 (5 bases). The end of the DNA is better explained by TRBJ2-7, so the J call may be wrong. This CDR3 contains 11 residues. Germline V gene sequence: CDR1 SGHTA, CDR2 FQGNSA. CDR3 amino acids: CASGLTLEQYF. In nucleotides, the CDR3 is TGCGCCAGCGGCTTGACGCTCGAGCAGTACTTC.

This chain links TRBV19 with TRBJ2-6, with a weak D call TRBD1 (5 bases). V was cut by 4 bases and J by 3 bases, with 7 bases left in between. This CDR3 region has 14 residues. Germline CDR1 LNHDA, CDR2 SQIVND (reference sequence). The CDR3 sequence: CASSTGHGANVLTF. In DNA form, the CDR3 reads TGTGCCAGTAGTACAGGGCATGGGGCCAACGTCCTGACTTTC.